Listed below are T cell receptor beta chains from one sample, sequenced in a study of neurological immune-mediated disorders. TCRdb reanalysed the 5' RACE reads using MiXCR and keeps one entry per CDR3 protein. The sample holds about 45,000 distinct CDR3 sequences; about 13% are singletons and the top ten take around 10%. Material for sequencing was PBMCs. The source of these receptors is a man aged 25-45 years in good health. Both conserved end residues are trimmed from each CDR3.

TRBV24-1,ATSDGQGTGANVLT
TRBV7-3,ASSSTSGRYNEQF
TRBV20-1,SARGGYSSGSFDKNIQY
TRBV27,ASTLTSGQYNEQF
TRBV7-6,ASSSLAGRGLDIQY
TRBV9,ASSVGVGPGWETQY
TRBV27,ASSLSGGYFMNTEAF
TRBV29-1,SDEGSGNTIY
TRBV5-1,ASSLAGLGNIQY
TRBV3-1,ASSQSSTDTQY
TRBV7-8,ASSLVAGWAQY
TRBV5-5,ASSPGGGADTQY
TRBV15,ATSRDLRGDSYEQY
TRBV20-1,SATLLAGVMNEQF
TRBV29-1,SVEAGRGRPGGQY
TRBV9,ASSDNKGSGSYNEQF
TRBV5-1,ASRNRDSVLFPEAF
TRBV5-1,ASSVSQGGGEQF
TRBV5-8,ASSSGQWRHNEQF
TRBV7-8,ASSLANGLGTGNQPQH
TRBV10-3,AISDDAGTENYGYT
TRBV29-1,SVEDRFWGGEQY
TRBV20-1,SATYSGANVLT
TRBV10-3,AISDRELPPQY
TRBV28,ASMGGQLSYEQY
TRBV20-1,SARDILNEKLF
TRBV7-9,ASSLGAGYGYT
TRBV20-1,SVSTKTVSYNSPLH
TRBV7-2,ASSPTSLAGSSSYEQY
TRBV20-1,SADPGPREAF
TRBV7-3,ASSISGEHSYNEQF
TRBV21-1,ASRVSRHRYEQY
TRBV20-1,SARDSTGSNQPQH
TRBV7-6,ASSLAALGEQY
TRBV29-1,SVDSGLAGHEQF
TRBV3-1,ASSQEQGGTEAF